These 27 T cell receptor beta chains share one sample of origin, sequenced in a study of T-cell reconstitution after alpha-beta-depleted transplantation in children. Unique molecular identifiers were used to barcode this TCRbeta library. Each CDR3 protein is one row after TCRdb ran MiXCR on the PCR reads. The repertoire consists of about 540,000 distinct CDR3 sequences, with around 18% occurring once and the leading ten covering over 3%. The starting material was PBMCs from the stem cell graft donor, obtained from the stem cell graft. All receptors derive from a human donor who donated a stem cell graft to a child with acute lymphoblastic leukemia.

This clonotype appeared a few times. V is TRBV30 and J is TRBJ1-5; D is unresolved. CDR1 is GTSNPN, CDR2 SVGIG, per germline (reference sequence). This CDR3 contains 13 residues. Between the trimmed V and J ends, which lost 1 base and 4 bases, there was a span of 8 bases. The CDR3 here is CAWSASLNQPQHF. The CDR3 bases are TGTGCCTGGAGTGCTTCGTTAAATCAGCCCCAGCATTTT.

This clonotype was observed a few times. The V and J genes are TRBV7-3 and TRBJ2-1, with 8 bases fitting TRBD2. With 5 bases clipped from V and 0 bases from J, the junction kept 6 bases outside the gene matches. Germline CDR1 and CDR2: SGHTA and FQGTGA. The CDR3 contains 16 residues. This chain's CDR3 is CASSPRGGNSYNEQFF. Here the CDR3 DNA reads TGTGCCAGCAGCCCCCGGGGGGGCAACTCCTACAATGAGCAGTTCTTC.

This clonotype was recorded a few times. This chain connects TRBV6-5 to TRBJ2-3; D unclear. The CDR3 is made up of 16 amino acids. V dropped 2 bases and J dropped 2 bases, with 14 bases sitting between them. Per germline, CDR1 MNHEY and CDR2 SVGAGI. The DNA of the CDR3 is TGTGCCAGCAGTTACGGGCAGCTTCGATCCACAGATACGCAGTATTTT. This gives the protein CASSYGQLRSTDTQYF.

This clonotype was found many times. This chain joins TRBV5-1 and TRBJ2-7, with 9 positions matching TRBD1. The CDR3 covers 13 residues. V lost 5 bases and J lost 4; bases outside the gene matches: 4. Germline V lookup: CDR1 SGHRS, CDR2 YFSETQ. The CDR3 coding sequence is TGCGCCAGCAGTCGGGACAGGGAGTACGAGCAGTACTTC. Protein sequence: CASSRDREYEQYF.

The V and J genes are TRBV5-6 and TRBJ2-7, with 7 bases matching TRBD1. The germline CDR1 and CDR2 sequences are SGHDT and YYEEEE. V shed 3 bases, J shed 0 bases, and the junction held 12 bases outside the gene matches. The CDR3 sequence is 17 residues long. For the CDR3, the DNA is TGTGCCAGCAGCTGGATATCACAGGGGACGGACTCCTACGAGCAGTACTTC. Its protein is CASSWISQGTDSYEQYF. The variable domain in full, with the rest retrieved from reference TRBV5-6 and TRBJ2-7, is DAGVTQSPTHLIKTRGQQVTLRCSPKSGHDTVSWYQQALGQGPQFIFQYYEEEERQRGNFPDRFSGHQFPNYSSELNVNALLLGDSALYLCASSWISQGTDSYEQYFGPGTRLTVT.

This chain uses TRBV4-1 with TRBJ2-5; 9 nucleotides line up with TRBD1. The CDR3 has 13 residues. Trimming removed 1 base from V and 13 bases from J; junction bases left unmatched: 7. Germline assignment: CDR1 MGHRA and CDR2 YSYEKL. The CDR3 nucleotides are TGCGCCAGCAGCCAAGCCATCCCGGGACAGGGGTACTTC. As protein: CASSQAIPGQGYF.

V usage is TRBV9 and J usage is TRBJ2-2, with 11 bases matching TRBD2. Germline V gene sequence: CDR1 SGDLS, CDR2 YYNGEE. Losses at the gene ends were 3 bases for V and 6 bases for J; bases not matched to a gene: 7. This CDR3 is built from 16 residues. The CDR3 nucleotides are TGTGCCAGCAGCGGAACTAGCGGGAGAGTAGCCGGGGAGCTGTTTTTT. This sequence encodes CASSGTSGRVAGELFF. The complete variable domain, with remaining parts taken from reference TRBV9 and TRBJ2-2, reads DSGVTQTPKHLITATGQRVTLRCSPRSGDLSVYWYQQSLDQGLQFLIQYYNGEERAKGNILERFSAQQFPDLHSELNLSSLELGDSALYFCASSGTSGRVAGELFFGEGSRLTVL.

CDR3 region: CASSEGLVVAPQHF. CDR3 DNA sequence: TGTGCCAGCAGCGAGGGCCTAGTGGTTGCGCCCCAGCATTTT. The chain has TRBV5-5 and TRBJ1-5; no firm D call. From germline, CDR1 is SGHKS and CDR2 YYEKEE (reference sequence). Trimming pared 4 bases from V and 9 bases from J, leaving 17 bases between. The CDR3 loop spans 14 amino acids.

The chain couples TRBV9 to TRBJ2-1; 10 nucleotides agree with TRBD2. The CDR3 spans 16 residues. V lost 3 bases, J lost 6 bases, and 9 bases stayed unmatched. Germline lookup yields CDR1 SGDLS and CDR2 YYNGEE. CDR3 DNA sequence: TGTGCCAGCAGCGCAAAACTAGCGGGGAATCTCAATGAGCAGTTCTTC. As protein: CASSAKLAGNLNEQFF.

This clonotype has a handful of counts. The chain is built from TRBV9 and TRBJ2-7; D uncertain. Trimming left V 3 bases short and J 9 bases short, with 13 bases between. Looked up from germline, CDR1 is SGDLS and CDR2 is YYNGEE. The CDR3 spans 12 residues. The CDR3 DNA reads TGTGCCAGCAGCGCGGACCAACTTCGGCAGTACTTC. Amino acids: CASSADQLRQYF.

Only a few counts were recorded for this clonotype. The chain carries TRBV7-3 and TRBJ2-1, with D unclear. In germline, CDR1 is SGHTA, CDR2 FQGTGA. V lost 8 bases and J 2 bases, leaving 16 bases between the germline ends. The CDR3 is made up of 15 amino acids. The CDR3 DNA sequence: TGTGCCAGCGGGTTCCTGGGGTCGCCCTACAATGAGCAGTTCTTC. It is translated as CASGFLGSPYNEQFF. The full variable domain, with the rest looked up from reference TRBV7-3 and TRBJ2-1, is GAGVSQTPSNKVTEKGKYVELRCDPISGHTALYWYRQSLGQGPEFLIYFQGTGAADDSGLPNDRFFAVRPEGSVSTLKIQRTERGDSAVYLCASGFLGSPYNEQFFGPGTRLTVL.

The CDR3 sequence: CASSLRGEGNYGYTF. The DNA of the CDR3 is TGTGCCAGCAGCTTGAGGGGAGAGGGTAACTATGGCTACACCTTC. The rearrangement joins TRBV5-5 to TRBJ1-2; TRBD1 might be the D (5 bases). Trimming took 1 base from V and 1 from J, leaving 11 bases between them. The CDR3 runs to 15 residues. CDR1 and CDR2 (germline): SGHKS, YYEKEE (reference sequence).

The V gene is TRBV12-3 or TRBV12-4, the J gene TRBJ2-1; tentatively, D is TRBD2 (5 bases). The CDR3 is made up of 13 amino acids. With 6 bases removed from V and 10 bases from J, the gap between germline ends came to 16 bases. The DNA for the CDR3 is TGTGCCAGCAGCCAACGACTATCTCGGGAGCAGTTCTTC. Its translation is CASSQRLSREQFF.

V gene TRBV12-3 or TRBV12-4 combines with J gene TRBJ2-2; 10 bases match TRBD1. There are 14 residues in the CDR3. The trim removed 3 bases at V and 9 bases at J, leaving 4 bases unmatched. CDR3 residues: CASSLGTGARELFF. CDR3 sequence (DNA): TGTGCCAGCAGTTTGGGGACAGGGGCCCGGGAGCTGTTTTTT.

A few counts support this clonotype. The chain uses TRBV12-3 or TRBV12-4 and TRBJ1-5; D may be TRBD1 (6 bases). The CDR3 consists of 14 residues. V shed 7 bases and J shed 2 bases, with 12 bases lying between them. The CDR3 region has the DNA TGTGCCAGCAATTTGAAGGGGGGCAATCAGCCCCAGCATTTT. Amino acid sequence: CASNLKGGNQPQHF.

About this clonotype itself: One junction end disagrees with the germline gene, perhaps due to a read error. V is TRBV25-1 and J is TRBJ2-1; D remains ambiguous. This CDR3 spans 14 amino acids. Germline-derived CDR1 and CDR2 are MGHDK and SYGVNS. The CDR3 DNA follows: TGTGTCAGCAGTGAGCAGGTGCGCTACAATGAGCAGTTCTTC. Translation: CVSSEQVRYNEQFF.

The V call is TRBV12-3 or TRBV12-4, the J call TRBJ2-7; TRBD2 matches 13 bases. CDR3 length: 15 residues. Trimming took 5 bases from V and 5 from J; bases not matched to a gene: 6. DNA for the CDR3: TGTGCCAGCAGTCATCCGGGACTAGCGGGAAACGAGCAGTACTTC. Translation: CASSHPGLAGNEQYF.

This rearrangement joins TRBV4-1 to TRBJ1-5; D unclear. There are 16 residues in the CDR3. Looked up from germline, CDR1 is MGHRA and CDR2 is YSYEKL. Between the trimmed V and J ends, which lost 4 bases and 7 bases, there was a span of 20 bases. The CDR3 nucleotides are TGCGCCAGCAGCCCTCGATGGGAGGCCCTCGGGCAGCCCCAGCATTTT. This encodes CASSPRWEALGQPQHF.

This clonotype appeared a few times. The rearrangement uses TRBV20-1 and TRBJ2-1; 14 bases map to TRBD2. The CDR3 is 17 residues long. CDR1 and CDR2 (germline): DFQATT, SNEGSKA (reference sequence). Trimming removed 6 bases from V and 8 bases from J; junction bases left unmatched: 15. The CDR3 region has the DNA TGCAGTGCCTCCGGGACTAGCGGGAGTTTACTCGGCGATGAGCAGTTCTTC. This sequence encodes CSASGTSGSLLGDEQFF.

The chain carries TRBV9 and TRBJ1-3, with D uncertain. This CDR3 is 15 amino acids long. Germline V gene data show CDR1 as SGDLS and CDR2 as YYNGEE. Trimming took off 0 bases at V and 0 bases at J, with 7 bases between the two ends. The CDR3 DNA is TGTGCCAGCAGCGTAGATACGACCTCTGGAAACACCATATATTTT. Residues: CASSVDTTSGNTIYF.

The chain uses TRBV15 and TRBJ1-1; D unresolved. Germline V gene sequence: CDR1 LNHNV, CDR2 YYDKDF (reference sequence). The CDR3 totals 12 residues. V dropped 8 bases and J dropped 0 bases, with 7 bases sitting between them. CDR3 sequence: CATGSLNTEAFF. For the CDR3, the DNA is TGTGCCACCGGGTCTTTGAACACTGAAGCTTTCTTT.

This clonotype was observed a handful of times. The chain has TRBV29-1 and TRBJ1-2; D is uncertain. V lost 2 bases to trimming and J lost 4 bases, with 8 bases between them. Germline CDR1 reads SQVTM; CDR2 reads ANQGSEA. This CDR3 comprises 12 residues. This chain's CDR3 is CSVEMGGYGYTF. Written as DNA, the CDR3 is TGCAGCGTTGAAATGGGTGGCTATGGCTACACCTTC.

In its sample, this clonotype was seen a few times. CDR3 residues: CSLGRGEEQFF. The CDR3 coding sequence is TGCAGCCTCGGGAGGGGGGAGGAGCAGTTCTTC. This chain uses TRBV29-1 with TRBJ2-1, with TRBD2 matching over 8 bases. The CDR3 totals 11 residues. J was trimmed by 10 bases and V by 8 bases; bases with no gene match: 7. CDR1 is SQVTM, CDR2 ANQGSEA, per germline.

The chain links TRBV18 to TRBJ2-2; 12 bases agree with TRBD2. The germline gives CDR1 KGHSH, CDR2 LQKENI. The junction had 11 bases not matched to a gene; V was cut back by 8 bases and J by 4 bases. The CDR3 has 17 residues. The CDR3 here is CASPTSGSRNFTGELFF. CDR3 bases: TGTGCCAGCCCGACTAGCGGGAGTCGGAATTTCACCGGGGAGCTGTTTTTT.

This clonotype has just a few counts. J is TRBJ2-7 and V is TRBV5-1, with 7 nucleotides matching TRBD1. Looked up from germline, CDR1 is SGHRS and CDR2 is YFSETQ. The CDR3 is 13 residues long. Unmatched junction bases numbered 4, after V lost 5 bases and J lost 2 bases. DNA of the CDR3: TGCGCCAGCAGAGGACAGGACCCCTACGAGCAGTACTTC. It translates to CASRGQDPYEQYF.

This clonotype was recorded a few times. The chain uses TRBV5-1 and TRBJ1-1; TRBD1 is a possible D gene (6 bases). This CDR3 has 15 residues. V was clipped by 4 bases and J by 2 bases, with 15 bases between them. Germline CDR1 SGHRS, CDR2 YFSETQ. This CDR3 is CASSELDRPNTEAFF. The CDR3 DNA follows: TGCGCCAGCAGCGAACTGGACAGACCAAACACTGAAGCTTTCTTT.

This clonotype was detected a few times. The rearrangement joins TRBV20-1 to TRBJ2-7; 11 bases map to TRBD2. Looked up from germline, CDR1 is DFQATT and CDR2 is SNEGSKA (reference sequence). This CDR3 is 16 amino acids long. The junction had 11 bases not matched to a gene; V was cut back by 5 bases and J by 2 bases. This chain's CDR3 is CSAVYPGLAAPYEQYF. CDR3 in DNA: TGCAGTGCTGTCTACCCGGGACTAGCGGCCCCCTACGAGCAGTACTTC.